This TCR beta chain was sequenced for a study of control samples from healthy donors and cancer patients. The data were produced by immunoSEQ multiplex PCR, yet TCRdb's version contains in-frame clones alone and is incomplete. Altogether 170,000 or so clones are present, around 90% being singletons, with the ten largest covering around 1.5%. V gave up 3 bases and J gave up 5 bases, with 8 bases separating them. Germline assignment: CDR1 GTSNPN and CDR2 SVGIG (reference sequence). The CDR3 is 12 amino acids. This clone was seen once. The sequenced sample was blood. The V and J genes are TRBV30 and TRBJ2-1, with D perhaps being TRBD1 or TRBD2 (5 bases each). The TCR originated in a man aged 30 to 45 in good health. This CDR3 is CAWRSGHNEQFF. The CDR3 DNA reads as TGTGCCTGGAGGTCGGGACACAATGAGCAGTTCTTC. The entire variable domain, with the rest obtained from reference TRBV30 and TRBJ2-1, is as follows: SQTIHQWPATLVQPVGSPLSLECTVEGTSNPNLYWYRQAAGRGLQLLFYSVGIGQISSEVPQNLSASRPQDRQFILSSKKLLLSDSGFYLCAWRSGHNEQFFGPGTRLTVL.